These 29 T cell receptor beta chains came from one sample sequenced in a study of T cells in Graves' hyperthyroidism and ophthalmopathy (dated 2019 in TCRdb). Libraries were constructed by multiplex PCR. Sequencing relied on an Illumina HiSeq 2000. TCR beta CDR3 regions were amplified from RNA transcripts. The first round of RT-PCR for the TCR CDR3 was performed with the HTBI primer set and the Qiagen OneStep RT-PCR kit. TCRdb applied fastp at Q25 and MiXCR to the public reads, then kept only in-frame beta chains. CDR3 protein duplicates are merged, each entry listing the most common genes and DNA. Within this sample are 480,000 or so distinct CDR3 sequences, with 40% to 55% of them counted one time only. Of the sample, about 45% is held by the ten largest clones. The sequencing sample was made of peripheral blood or thyroid tissue (not recorded which). The receptor source for this set is an adult woman with Graves' disease, either hyperthyroidism or ophthalmopathy (not recorded which).

This chain links TRBV10-3 with TRBJ2-7; tentatively, D is TRBD1 (5 bases). The CDR3 runs to 12 residues. With 6 bases removed from V and 6 bases from J, the gap between germline ends came to 12 bases. From germline, CDR1 is ENHRY and CDR2 SYGVKD. DNA for the CDR3: TGTGCCATCAGCGCAGGGTTAACCGAGCAGTACTTC. Amino acid sequence: CAISAGLTEQYF.

This clonotype showed up just a few times. V is TRBV28 and J is TRBJ2-5; D may be TRBD2 (7 bases). CDR3 size: 21 residues. The germline CDR1 and CDR2 sequences are MDHEN and SYDVKM. Deletions cut 5 bases from V and 2 bases from J, with 33 bases between. CDR3 coding DNA: TGTGCCAGCAGTCCGTCAGGGGTTGTAATCCCCTTCACTAGCGAGCAAGAGACCCAGTACTTC. The encoded protein is CASSPSGVVIPFTSEQETQYF.

The chain carries TRBV2 and TRBJ2-5, with 10 bases that match TRBD1. The CDR3 runs 13 residues. J gave up 7 bases and V 6 bases, and 5 bases lay outside the gene matches. CDR1 and CDR2 (germline): SNHLY, FYNNEI. CDR3 coding DNA: TGTGCCAGCAGGGGGACAGGGGCGGTGACCCAGTACTTC. Translating gives CASRGTGAVTQYF.

There are many counts of this clonotype. CDR3 amino acids: CASSLSGLAFYEQYF. CDR3 sequence (DNA): TGTGCCAGCAGTTTATCGGGACTAGCGTTCTACGAGCAGTACTTC. V and J are TRBV12-3 or TRBV12-4 and TRBJ2-7; TRBD2 aligns across 10 bases. V trimming: 2 bases; J trimming: 3 bases; junction bases outside the gene matches: 4. The CDR3 is 15 amino acids.

This clonotype was counted only a few times. The chain joins TRBV25-1 to TRBJ2-2; 10 nucleotides agree with TRBD1. V shed 8 bases and J 4 bases; nucleotides not matched to a gene: 4. The CDR3 is 14 residues long. The germline V gene has CDR1 MGHDK and CDR2 SYGVNS. The CDR3 bases are TGTGCCAGCCGGGGACAGGGGAGCACCGGGGAGCTGTTTTTT. It encodes CASRGQGSTGELFF.

The count of this clonotype is one. The chain links TRBV7-3 to TRBJ1-5; D unclear. The V end lost 3 bases, the J end lost 11 bases, and 8 bases lay between the germline ends. The germline CDR1 and CDR2 sequences are SGHTA and FQGTGA. The CDR3 consists of 11 residues. The CDR3 DNA is TGTGCCAGCAGCTTGCGAGAGACCCAGCATTTT. Its translation is CASSLRETQHF.

This clonotype was recorded many times. The chain carries TRBV20-1 and TRBJ1-3; 7 nucleotides agree with TRBD1. V lost 4 bases, J lost 0 bases, and 6 bases stayed unmatched. Germline CDR1 DFQATT, CDR2 SNEGSKA (reference sequence). This CDR3 has 15 residues. CDR3 DNA sequence: TGCAGTGCTAAGGGACAGACAAGCTCTGGAAACACCATATATTTT. Its translation is CSAKGQTSSGNTIYF.

This clonotype was detected only a few times. The chain recombines TRBV7-3 with TRBJ1-4, with TRBD1 as a possible D gene (5 bases). The CDR3 contains 13 residues. Germline CDR1 SGHTA, CDR2 FQGTGA. Trimming stripped 2 bases from V and 10 bases from J, with 11 bases between. The CDR3 region has the DNA TGTGCCAGCAGCTTAGGGAGCGGGGCAAAACTGTTTTTT. Its protein is CASSLGSGAKLFF.

V is TRBV19 and J is TRBJ1-5; D remains ambiguous. Germline V lookup: CDR1 LNHDA, CDR2 SQIVND (reference sequence). This CDR3 comprises 16 residues. V shed 7 bases and J shed 2 bases, with 18 bases lying between them. The CDR3 sequence is CASNPRASTGNQPQHF. The CDR3, as DNA: TGTGCCAGTAACCCTCGGGCCTCGACGGGCAATCAGCCCCAGCATTTT.

In this sample, this clonotype turned up many times. The chain couples TRBV25-1 to TRBJ2-6; D is unclear. The CDR3 contains 16 residues. Germline V gene lookup returns CDR1 MGHDK and CDR2 SYGVNS. V dropped 2 bases and J dropped 2 bases, with 10 bases sitting between them. The CDR3 reads CASSEPRSAGANVLTF. The CDR3 nucleotides are TGTGCCAGCAGTGAACCTAGGAGTGCTGGGGCCAACGTCCTGACTTTC.

The chain employs TRBV5-1 and TRBJ1-6; 8 nucleotides agree with TRBD1. J lost 10 bases, V lost 5 bases, and 11 bases had no gene match. The CDR3 covers 15 residues. Germline V lookup: CDR1 SGHRS, CDR2 YFSETQ. The CDR3: CASRPTGQAQSPLHF. CDR3 nucleotide sequence: TGCGCCAGCAGACCGACGGGACAGGCTCAATCACCCCTCCACTTT. Full variable domain (outside the CDR3, taken from reference TRBV5-1 and TRBJ1-6): KAGVTQTPRYLIKTRGQQVTLSCSPISGHRSVSWYQQTPGQGLQFLFEYFSETQRNKGNFPGRFSGRQFSNSRSEMNVSTLELGDSALYLCASRPTGQAQSPLHFGNGTRLTVT.

The rearrangement links TRBV10-3 to TRBJ2-7; 8 bases fit TRBD2. CDR1 and CDR2 from the germline V gene are ENHRY and SYGVKD. CDR3 length: 14 residues. Losses at the gene ends were 7 bases for V and 2 bases for J; bases not matched to a gene: 7. The CDR3 bases are TGTGCCATCATGGCCGGGACTAGAACCTACGAGCAGTACTTC. Translating it yields CAIMAGTRTYEQYF.

This clonotype occurred once. The CDR3: CSVGPASQYGGELFF. In DNA, the CDR3 is TGCAGCGTTGGCCCAGCTTCTCAGTACGGCGGGGAGCTGTTTTTT. The chain employs TRBV29-1 and TRBJ2-2, with D hard to call. CDR3 size: 15 residues. Germline-derived CDR1 and CDR2 are SQVTM and ANQGSEA. V lost 4 bases to trimming and J lost 7 bases, with 19 bases between them.

This sequence joins TRBV10-3 and TRBJ1-5; D is uncertain. Germline V gene lookup returns CDR1 ENHRY and CDR2 SYGVKD. V was cut by 3 bases and J by 4 bases, with 4 bases left in between. The CDR3 spans 12 residues. This CDR3 is CAISERNQPQHF. The CDR3 DNA follows: TGTGCCATCAGTGAACGGAATCAGCCCCAGCATTTT.

Turning to this clonotype: Sequence at one end of the junction differs from germline and may be a read error. The chain links TRBV7-2 to TRBJ2-7, with a weak D call TRBD1 (5 bases). From germline, CDR1 is SGHTA and CDR2 FQGNSA. The CDR3 is 13 residues long. The CDR3 loop reads CASSSRQGSELYF. CDR3 sequence (DNA): TGTGCCAGCAGCTCCCGGCAGGGCTCCGAGCTGTACTTC.

There are many counts of this clonotype. This rearrangement joins TRBV6-5 to TRBJ1-6; D uncertain. Germline lookup yields CDR1 MNHEY and CDR2 SVGAGI. Trimming removed 0 bases from V and 6 bases from J, with 12 bases in between. The CDR3 runs 16 residues. The CDR3 region is CASSYSGVGANSPLHF. For the CDR3, the DNA is TGTGCCAGCAGTTACTCAGGAGTGGGAGCTAATTCACCCCTCCACTTT.

This rearrangement joins TRBV15 to TRBJ2-5; D unresolved. The CDR3 length is 14 residues. Germline CDR1 reads LNHNV; CDR2 reads YYDKDF (reference sequence). With 0 bases removed from V and 9 bases from J, the gap between germline ends came to 14 bases. The CDR3 DNA sequence: TGTGCCACCAGCAGAGAGCGGTTTTATCAGCCCCAGTACTTC. Translating it yields CATSRERFYQPQYF.

The chain links TRBV12-3 or TRBV12-4 to TRBJ1-1; D is possibly TRBD1 (5 bases). There are 14 residues in the CDR3. Trimming cost V 5 bases and J 1 base, with 11 bases left between them. The CDR3 bases are TGTGCCAGCAGTCCCTACCAGGGGAACACTGAAGCTTTCTTT. Its protein product is CASSPYQGNTEAFF.

The chain couples TRBV28 to TRBJ2-5; D is possibly TRBD1 (5 bases). Germline values: CDR1 MDHEN, CDR2 SYDVKM. The V end was cut by 7 bases, the J end by 5 bases, with 17 bases between. The CDR3 consists of 14 residues. CDR3 region: CASKAGLGWETQYF. CDR3 DNA: TGTGCCAGCAAGGCAGGGTTGGGCTGGGAGACCCAGTACTTC. The whole variable domain, remainder taken from reference TRBV28 and TRBJ2-5, is DVKVTQSSRYLVKRTGEKVFLECVQDMDHENMFWYRQDPGLGLRLIYFSYDVKMKEKGDIPEGYSVSREKKERFSLILESASTNQTSMYLCASKAGLGWETQYFGPGTRLLVL.

This chain joins TRBV29-1 and TRBJ2-7, with D possibly being TRBD2 (6 bases). The germline V and J ends were trimmed by 1 base and 5 bases, with 12 bases remaining between them. Germline loops: CDR1 SQVTM, CDR2 ANQGSEA. This CDR3 has 13 amino acids. CDR3: CSVEGGESDEQYF. DNA of the CDR3: TGCAGCGTTGAAGGGGGGGAGTCAGACGAGCAGTACTTC.

This clonotype was detected many times. This rearrangement joins TRBV9 to TRBJ1-3; 8 bases are shared with TRBD1. The germline V gene has CDR1 SGDLS and CDR2 YYNGEE. The CDR3 has 15 residues. Trimming cost V 3 bases and J 0 bases; bases outside gene matches: 2. In nucleotides, the CDR3 is TGTGCCAGCAGCGCACAGGGGGGCTCTGGAAACACCATATATTTT. Encoded protein: CASSAQGGSGNTIYF.

This clonotype occurred once. This chain joins TRBV12-5 and TRBJ1-6; the D is unclear. Germline values: CDR1 LGHNT, CDR2 FRNRAP. V was pared by 3 bases and J by 11 bases, with 8 bases between. There are 12 residues in the CDR3. CDR3 residues: CASGFQSPPLHF. The CDR3 DNA reads TGTGCTAGTGGTTTTCAGTCCCCACCCCTCCACTTT.

V is TRBV5-5 and J is TRBJ1-2; D unresolved. This CDR3 is built from 14 residues. Germline V gene sequence: CDR1 SGHKS, CDR2 YYEKEE (reference sequence). Trimming left V 1 base short and J 3 bases short, with 10 bases between. The CDR3 coding sequence is TGTGCCAGCAGCTTGATCGGTCAGTACTATGGCTACACCTTC. Residues: CASSLIGQYYGYTF. Using reference TRBV5-5 and TRBJ1-2 for the parts outside the CDR3, the full variable domain is DAGVTQSPTHLIKTRGQQVTLRCSPISGHKSVSWYQQVLGQGPQFIFQYYEKEERGRGNFPDRFSARQFPNYSSELNVNALLLGDSALYLCASSLIGQYYGYTFGSGTRLTVV.

J is TRBJ2-7 and V is TRBV25-1; D is possibly TRBD2 (6 bases). This CDR3 is 12 amino acids long. Per the germline V gene, CDR1 is MGHDK and CDR2 is SYGVNS. V was shortened by 8 bases and J by 2 bases, with 10 bases between the two germline ends. Here the CDR3 DNA reads TGTGCCAGCGGGACTGAGCCCTACGAGCAGTACTTC. As protein: CASGTEPYEQYF.

CDR3 sequence: CASKRVDLMNTEAFF. CDR3 coding DNA: TGTGCCAGTAAGAGGGTTGATCTGATGAACACTGAAGCTTTCTTT. The V gene is TRBV19, the J gene TRBJ1-1; no clear D gene. CDR1 and CDR2 from the germline V gene are LNHDA and SQIVND (reference sequence). The ends were cut back, 7 bases at V and 0 bases at J, with 15 bases in the middle. The CDR3 consists of 15 residues.

This chain uses TRBV5-1 with TRBJ2-3, with 8 bases matching TRBD2. The CDR3 is made up of 14 amino acids. CDR1 and CDR2 (germline): SGHRS, YFSETQ. V was pared by 1 base and J by 4 bases, with 2 bases of the junction left unmatched. CDR3 residues: CASSLTSGPDTQYF. Written as DNA, the CDR3 is TGCGCCAGCAGCTTGACTAGCGGCCCAGATACGCAGTATTTT.

This clonotype was detected only a few times. The rearrangement joins TRBV7-9 to TRBJ2-2; the D is unclear. CDR3 size: 13 residues. The ends were cut back, 7 bases at V and 4 bases at J, with 10 bases in the middle. Germline-derived CDR1 and CDR2 are SEHNR and FQNEAQ (reference sequence). CDR3 residues: CASKGPGTGELFF. Written as DNA, the CDR3 is TGTGCCAGCAAGGGCCCGGGCACCGGGGAGCTGTTTTTT.

The chain links TRBV29-1 to TRBJ2-2; D may be TRBD2 (6 bases). The CDR3 sequence is 11 residues long. With 7 bases removed from V and 6 bases from J, the gap between germline ends came to 9 bases. CDR1 and CDR2 from the germline V gene are SQVTM and ANQGSEA. CDR3 bases: TGCAGCGACCGGAGGGCCGGGGAGCTGTTTTTT. As protein: CSDRRAGELFF.

The rearrangement uses TRBV24-1 and TRBJ1-2; D may be TRBD1 (5 bases). Germline V CDR1 and CDR2: KGHDR, SFDVKD. Trimming stripped 11 bases from V and 0 bases from J, with 18 bases between. This CDR3 has 15 amino acids. The DNA of the CDR3 is TGTGCCAGCAGCGACGGACACTTAGCTAACTATGGCTACACCTTC. Protein product: CASSDGHLANYGYTF.